This paragraph reports one TCR beta chain. Its cognate antigen is unknown. This sample was taken from a study of identical twins. Study results and limitations: The study found that models underestimated out-of-frame TCR alpha sharing in monozygotic twins. Conclusions came from cross-sectional statistical analysis, not from following the same donors.

TCRdb analysed the 5' RACE reads with MiXCR anew, one entry per CDR3 protein. The profile covers roughly 190,000 distinct CDR3 sequences, with more than 15% appearing a single time and around 40% taken by the ten largest. This CDR3 has 15 amino acids. CDR1 and CDR2 (germline): MNHEY, SVGAGI. V lost 6 bases, J lost 0 bases, and 13 bases lay in between. The same data also contributed to another study, on T cells expressing NK-cell markers. From that second work: Seven sequenced donors out of eight were HCMV-seropositive, one seronegative.

The clonotype originates from a woman aged 18-29 years in good health. The sample consisted of CD8+ T cells sorted from blood. J is TRBJ2-3 and V is TRBV6-5; a possible D gene is TRBD1 (6 bases). The CDR3 sequence is CASSYGGGSTDTQYF. CDR3 sequence (DNA): TGTGCCAGCAGCTATGGGGGCGGGAGCACAGATACGCAGTATTTT.